This T cell receptor (beta chain) emerged from a study of T-cell reconstitution after alpha-beta-depleted transplantation in children. Study outcomes and limitations: Recipient T cells and thymic progenitors that survived were the source of the high TCRbeta diversity seen at day 60 in some patients. T-cell counts and diversity at one year following transplant were attributed mainly to newly produced T cells. Alpha-beta T cells about two months after transplant reportedly derived from several hundred expanded graft clones.

Details on this clonotype: What it binds is unknown.

The authors prepared the TCRbeta library with unique molecular identifiers. TCRdb analysed the PCR reads with MiXCR anew, one entry per CDR3 protein. This sample has 440,000 or so distinct CDR3 sequences, with over 40% found just once. Trimming took 4 bases from V and 4 from J, leaving 14 bases between them. From germline, CDR1 is SQVTM and CDR2 ANQGSEA. The CDR3 extends over 14 amino acids. Sample: PBMCs, taken before TCRalphabeta/CD19-depleted stem cell transplant. This TCR derives from a girl aged 2-15 years with aplastic anemia, due to receive a stem cell transplant. The V call is TRBV29-1, the J call TRBJ2-1, with D uncertain. CDR3 residues: CSVVRVGWYNEQFF. CDR3 coding DNA: TGCAGCGTTGTTCGGGTAGGGTGGTACAATGAGCAGTTCTTC.